These T cell receptor beta chains were read from a single sample in a study of shared clonotypes between healthy human individuals. Libraries were prepared by immunoSEQ multiplex PCR; TCRdb keeps only in-frame clonotypes and omits some of them. The table records approximately 1.1 million clones, 78% of them present only once. Sample: memory CD4+ T cells from PBMCs. The receptor source for this set is a man between 18 and 35 years old in good health. Some clones in this sample may be carry-over from other donors' samples. Each CDR3 is given with its conserved first and last residue. D genes are given only for firm matches.

d_call j_call cdr3_length v_call cdr3_aa
- TRBJ2-5 17 TRBV6-1 CASSETVMGGTASTQYF
- TRBJ2-1 12 TRBV28 CASSLTGNEQFF
TRBD1 TRBJ1-5 15 TRBV5-1 CASSPGQTSNQPQHF
TRBD1 TRBJ2-7 14 TRBV5-5 CASSRGQVSYEQYF
TRBD1 TRBJ2-7 14 TRBV6-1 CASNAGGTVYEQYF
- TRBJ2-5 15 TRBV30 CAWSVGGTVPETQYF
- TRBJ2-5 16 TRBV7-2 CASSANPGLPTETQYF
- TRBJ2-7 13 TRBV28 CATTRSSSYEQYF
- TRBJ1-5 13 TRBV29-1 CSVEEQSNQPQHF
- TRBJ1-3 15 TRBV19 CASSTTAGVGNTIYF
- TRBJ2-3 17 TRBV19 CASSRGGPSSSTDTQYF
TRBD2 TRBJ2-7 12 TRBV15 CATSRARGVQYF